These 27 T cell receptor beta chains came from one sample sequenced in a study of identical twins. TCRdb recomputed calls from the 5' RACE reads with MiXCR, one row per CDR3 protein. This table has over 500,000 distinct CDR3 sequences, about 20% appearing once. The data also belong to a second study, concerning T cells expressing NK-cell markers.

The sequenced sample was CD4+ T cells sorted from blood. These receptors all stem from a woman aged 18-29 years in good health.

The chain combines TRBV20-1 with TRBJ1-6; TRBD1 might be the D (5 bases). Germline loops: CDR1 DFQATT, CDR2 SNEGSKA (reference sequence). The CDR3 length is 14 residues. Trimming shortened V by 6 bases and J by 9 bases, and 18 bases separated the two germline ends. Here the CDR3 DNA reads TGCAGTGCCCCCCTCCAGGGATATGTTTCACCCCTCCACTTT. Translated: CSAPLQGYVSPLHF.

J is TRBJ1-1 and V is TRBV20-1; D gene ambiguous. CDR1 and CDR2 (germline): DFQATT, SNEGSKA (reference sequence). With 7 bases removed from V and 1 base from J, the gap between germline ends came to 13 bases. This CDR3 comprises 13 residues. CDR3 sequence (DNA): TGCAGTGTCAGGAGAACCCCGAACACTGAAGCTTTCTTT. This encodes CSVRRTPNTEAFF.

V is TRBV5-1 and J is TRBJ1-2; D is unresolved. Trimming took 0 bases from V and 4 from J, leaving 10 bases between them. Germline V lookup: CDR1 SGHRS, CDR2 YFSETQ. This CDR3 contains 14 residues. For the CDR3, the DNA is TGCGCCAGCAGCTTGGATTTAGCGGGCTATGGCTACACCTTC. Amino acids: CASSLDLAGYGYTF.

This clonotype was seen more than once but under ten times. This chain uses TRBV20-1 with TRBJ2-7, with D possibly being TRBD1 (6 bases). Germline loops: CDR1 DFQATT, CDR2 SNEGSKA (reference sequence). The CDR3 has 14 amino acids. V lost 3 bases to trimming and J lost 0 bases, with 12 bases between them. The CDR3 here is CSASLPDSSYEQYF. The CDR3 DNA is TGCAGTGCTAGTCTCCCGGACAGCTCCTACGAGCAGTACTTC.

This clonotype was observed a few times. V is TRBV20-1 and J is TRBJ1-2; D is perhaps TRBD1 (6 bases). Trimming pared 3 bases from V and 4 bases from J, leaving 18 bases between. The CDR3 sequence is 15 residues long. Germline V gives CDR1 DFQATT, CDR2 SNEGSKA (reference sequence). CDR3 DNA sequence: TGCAGTGCTAGTTTTGTTCGACAGGCGTCCTATGGCTACACCTTC. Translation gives CSASFVRQASYGYTF.

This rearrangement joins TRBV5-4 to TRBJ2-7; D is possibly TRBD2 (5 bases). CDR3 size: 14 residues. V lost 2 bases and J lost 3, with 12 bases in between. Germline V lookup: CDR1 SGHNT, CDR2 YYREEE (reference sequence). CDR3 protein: CASSFRESRYEQYF. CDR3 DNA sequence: TGTGCCAGCAGCTTTCGGGAAAGTCGCTACGAGCAGTACTTC.

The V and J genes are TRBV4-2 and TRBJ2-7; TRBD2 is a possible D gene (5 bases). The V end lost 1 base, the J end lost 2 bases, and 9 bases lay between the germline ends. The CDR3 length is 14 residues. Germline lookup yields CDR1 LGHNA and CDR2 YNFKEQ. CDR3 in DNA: TGTGCCAGCAGCCAAGGGAGCGGAACCTACGAGCAGTACTTC. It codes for CASSQGSGTYEQYF.

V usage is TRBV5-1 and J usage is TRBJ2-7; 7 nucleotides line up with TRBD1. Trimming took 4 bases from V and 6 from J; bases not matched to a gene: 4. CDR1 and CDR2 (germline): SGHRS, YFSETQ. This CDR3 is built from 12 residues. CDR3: CASSPTGIEQYF. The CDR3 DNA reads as TGCGCCAGCAGCCCGACAGGGATCGAGCAGTACTTC.

The CDR3 sequence is CASSLEVGYGYTF. The CDR3 DNA reads as TGTGCCAGCAGCTTAGAGGTGGGCTATGGCTACACCTTC. The chain employs TRBV7-2 and TRBJ1-2; D is undetermined. Trimming removed 1 base from V and 4 bases from J, with 7 bases in between. This CDR3 spans 13 amino acids. Germline V lookup: CDR1 SGHTA, CDR2 FQGNSA.

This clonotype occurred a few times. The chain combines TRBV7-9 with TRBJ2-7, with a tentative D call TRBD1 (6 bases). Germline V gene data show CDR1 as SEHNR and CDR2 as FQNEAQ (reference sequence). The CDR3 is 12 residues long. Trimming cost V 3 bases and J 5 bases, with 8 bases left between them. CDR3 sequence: CASSFGQNEQYF. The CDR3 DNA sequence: TGTGCCAGCAGCTTCGGACAGAACGAGCAGTACTTC.

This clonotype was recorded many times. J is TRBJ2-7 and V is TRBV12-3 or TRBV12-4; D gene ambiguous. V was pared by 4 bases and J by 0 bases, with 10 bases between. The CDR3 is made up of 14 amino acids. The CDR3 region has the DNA TGTGCCAGCAGTTCGCGGTCTCTCTCCTACGAGCAGTACTTC. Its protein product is CASSSRSLSYEQYF.

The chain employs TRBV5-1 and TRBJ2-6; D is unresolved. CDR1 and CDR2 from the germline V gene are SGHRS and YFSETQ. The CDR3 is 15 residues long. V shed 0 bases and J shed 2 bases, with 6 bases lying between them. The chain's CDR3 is CASSLDRTGANVLTF. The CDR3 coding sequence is TGCGCCAGCAGCTTGGACAGAACTGGGGCCAACGTCCTGACTTTC.

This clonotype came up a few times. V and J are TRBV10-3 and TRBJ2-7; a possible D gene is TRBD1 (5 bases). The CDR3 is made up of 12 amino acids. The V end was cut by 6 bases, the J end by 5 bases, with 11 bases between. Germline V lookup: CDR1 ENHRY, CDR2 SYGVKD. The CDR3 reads CAISEEQDEQYF. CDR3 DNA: TGTGCCATCAGCGAGGAACAGGACGAGCAGTACTTC.

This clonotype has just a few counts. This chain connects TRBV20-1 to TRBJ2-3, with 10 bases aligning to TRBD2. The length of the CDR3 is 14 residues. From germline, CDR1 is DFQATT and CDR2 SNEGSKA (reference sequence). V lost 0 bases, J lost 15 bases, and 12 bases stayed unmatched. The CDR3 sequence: CSARDKASGSQVYF. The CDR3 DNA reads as TGCAGTGCTAGAGATAAGGCTAGCGGGAGTCAAGTTTATTTT.

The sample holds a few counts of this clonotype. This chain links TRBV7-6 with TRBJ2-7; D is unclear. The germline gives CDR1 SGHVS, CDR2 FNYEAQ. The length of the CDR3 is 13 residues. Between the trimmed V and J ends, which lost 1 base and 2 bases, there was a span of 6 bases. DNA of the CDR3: TGTGCCAGCAGCTTAGAGCGCCCCTACGAGCAGTACTTC. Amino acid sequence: CASSLERPYEQYF.

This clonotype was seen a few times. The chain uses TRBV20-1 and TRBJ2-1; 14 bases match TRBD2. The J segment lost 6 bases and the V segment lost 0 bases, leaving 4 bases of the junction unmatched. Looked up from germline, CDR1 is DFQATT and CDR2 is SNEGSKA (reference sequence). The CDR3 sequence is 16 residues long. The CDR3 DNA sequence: TGCAGTGCTAGAGAAAGACTAGCGGGAGGGGGCAATGAGCAGTTCTTC. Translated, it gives CSARERLAGGGNEQFF.

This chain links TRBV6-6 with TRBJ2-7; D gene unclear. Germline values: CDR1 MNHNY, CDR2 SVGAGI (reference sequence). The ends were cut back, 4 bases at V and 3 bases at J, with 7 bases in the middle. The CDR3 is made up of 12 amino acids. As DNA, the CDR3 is TGTGCCAGCAGTTCCCTGAACTACGAGCAGTACTTC. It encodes CASSSLNYEQYF.

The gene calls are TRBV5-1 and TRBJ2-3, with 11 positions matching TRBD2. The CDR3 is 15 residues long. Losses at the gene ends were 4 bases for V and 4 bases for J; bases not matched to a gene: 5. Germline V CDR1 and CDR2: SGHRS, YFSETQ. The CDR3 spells CASSQLAGVPDTQYF. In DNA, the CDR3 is TGCGCCAGCAGCCAACTAGCGGGAGTTCCAGATACGCAGTATTTT.

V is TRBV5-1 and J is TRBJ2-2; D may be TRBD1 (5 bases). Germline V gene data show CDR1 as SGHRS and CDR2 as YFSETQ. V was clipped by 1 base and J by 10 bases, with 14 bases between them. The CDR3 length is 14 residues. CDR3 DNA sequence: TGCGCCAGCAGCTTGAACAGGCCTCCGATGGAGCTGTTTTTT. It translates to CASSLNRPPMELFF.

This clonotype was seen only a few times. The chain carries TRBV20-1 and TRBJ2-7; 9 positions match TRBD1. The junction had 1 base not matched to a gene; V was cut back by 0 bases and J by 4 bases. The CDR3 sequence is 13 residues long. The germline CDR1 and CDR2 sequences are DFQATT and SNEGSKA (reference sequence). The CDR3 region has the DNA TGCAGTGCTAGAGATGGGACAGGGTACGAGCAGTACTTC. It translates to CSARDGTGYEQYF.

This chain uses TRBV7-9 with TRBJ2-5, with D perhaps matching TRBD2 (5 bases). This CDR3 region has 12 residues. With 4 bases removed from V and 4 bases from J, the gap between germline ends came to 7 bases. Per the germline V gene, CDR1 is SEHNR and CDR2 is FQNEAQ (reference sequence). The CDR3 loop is CASSSAGETQYF. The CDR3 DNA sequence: TGTGCCAGCAGCTCCGCGGGAGAGACCCAGTACTTC.

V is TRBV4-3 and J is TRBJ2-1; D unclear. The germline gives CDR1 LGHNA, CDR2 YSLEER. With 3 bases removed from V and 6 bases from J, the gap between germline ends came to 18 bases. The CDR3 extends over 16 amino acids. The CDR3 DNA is TGCGCCAGCAGCCACCGGAGATTCCCGCCTTCCAATGAGCAGTTCTTC. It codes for CASSHRRFPPSNEQFF.

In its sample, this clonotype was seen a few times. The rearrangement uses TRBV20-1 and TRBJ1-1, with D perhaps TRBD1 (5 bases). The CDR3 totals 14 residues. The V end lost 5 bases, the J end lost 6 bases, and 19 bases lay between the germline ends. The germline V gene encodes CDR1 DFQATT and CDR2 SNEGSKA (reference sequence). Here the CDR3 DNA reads TGCAGTGCTTCCACCGGGCTCCTGGGGGCTGAAGCTTTCTTT. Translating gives CSASTGLLGAEAFF.

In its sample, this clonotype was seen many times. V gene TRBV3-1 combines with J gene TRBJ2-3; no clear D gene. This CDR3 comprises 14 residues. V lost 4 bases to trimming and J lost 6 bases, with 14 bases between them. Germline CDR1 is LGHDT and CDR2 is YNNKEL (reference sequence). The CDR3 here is CASSPTQTHDTQYF. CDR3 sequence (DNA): TGTGCCAGCAGCCCGACCCAAACGCACGATACGCAGTATTTT.

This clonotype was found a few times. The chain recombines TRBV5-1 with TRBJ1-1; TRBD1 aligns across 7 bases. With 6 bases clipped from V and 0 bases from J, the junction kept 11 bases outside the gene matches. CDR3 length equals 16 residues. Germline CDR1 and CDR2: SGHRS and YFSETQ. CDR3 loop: CASTSWDRNMNTEAFF. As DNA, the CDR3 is TGCGCCAGCACTTCGTGGGACAGAAACATGAACACTGAAGCTTTCTTT.

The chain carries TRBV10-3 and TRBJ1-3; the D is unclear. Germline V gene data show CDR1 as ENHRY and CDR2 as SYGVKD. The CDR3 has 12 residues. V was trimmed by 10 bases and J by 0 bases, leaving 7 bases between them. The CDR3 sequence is CATHSSGNTIYF. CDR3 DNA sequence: TGTGCCACACACTCCTCTGGAAACACCATATATTTT.

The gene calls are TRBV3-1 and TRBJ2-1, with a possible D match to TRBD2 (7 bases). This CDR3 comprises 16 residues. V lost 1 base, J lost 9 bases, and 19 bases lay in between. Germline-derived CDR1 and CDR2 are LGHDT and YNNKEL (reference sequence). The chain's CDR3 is CASSQGGGGLGGEQFF. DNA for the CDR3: TGTGCCAGCAGCCAAGGAGGCGGGGGCCTTGGGGGTGAGCAGTTCTTC.